This T cell receptor (beta chain) was identified during a study of control samples from healthy donors and cancer patients. The CDR3 has 13 residues. CDR1 is SGHVS, CDR2 FNYEAQ, per germline. Deletions cut 8 bases from V and 3 bases from J, with 12 bases between. Method: immunoSEQ multiplex PCR; TCRdb's copy keeps in-frame clones and lacks some. The sample consists of 100,000 to 150,000 clones, around 92% of them appearing once. This receptor was obtained from an elderly man with head and neck cancer. Source material: PBMCs. The V gene is TRBV7-6, the J gene TRBJ2-3; weak D call: TRBD2 (5 bases). For the CDR3, the DNA is TGTGCCAGCGGAGGACGGCAGACAGATACGCAGTATTTT. Protein sequence: CASGGRQTDTQYF.